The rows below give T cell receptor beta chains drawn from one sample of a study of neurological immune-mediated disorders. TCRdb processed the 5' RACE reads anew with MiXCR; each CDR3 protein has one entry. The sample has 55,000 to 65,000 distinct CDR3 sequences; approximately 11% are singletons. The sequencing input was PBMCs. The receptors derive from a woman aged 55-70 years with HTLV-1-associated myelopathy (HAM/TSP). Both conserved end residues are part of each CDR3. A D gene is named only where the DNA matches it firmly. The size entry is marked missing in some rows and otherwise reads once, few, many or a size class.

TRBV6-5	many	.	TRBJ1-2	CASSQGTEGGYTF	TGTGCCAGCAGTCAGGGGACGGAAGGGGGCTACACCTTC
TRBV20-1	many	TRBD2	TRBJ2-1	CSARTSGRQSNEQFF	TGCAGTGCTAGAACTAGCGGGAGGCAGAGCAATGAGCAGTTCTTC
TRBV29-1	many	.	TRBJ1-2	CSAHSRGKDGYTF	TGCAGCGCACACAGCCGAGGGAAGGATGGCTACACCTTC
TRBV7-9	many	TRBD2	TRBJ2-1	CASSFSGLAENNEQFF	TGTGCCAGCAGCTTCTCGGGACTAGCGGAGAACAATGAGCAGTTCTTC
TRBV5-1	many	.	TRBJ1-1	CASTSPPGEAFF	TGCGCCAGCACCAGTCCCCCCGGTGAAGCTTTCTTT
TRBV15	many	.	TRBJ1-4	CATSPTSGNEKLFF	TGTGCCACCAGCCCCACATCGGGTAATGAAAAACTGTTTTTT
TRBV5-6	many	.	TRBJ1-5	CASSRRSGAHQPQHF	TGTGCCAGCAGCCGGAGGAGTGGGGCCCATCAGCCCCAGCATTTT
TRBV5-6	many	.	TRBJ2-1	CASSDTAGAYNEQFF	TGTGCCAGCAGCGACACAGCCGGAGCCTACAATGAGCAGTTCTTC
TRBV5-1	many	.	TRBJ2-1	CASRKSGDSSYNEQFF	TGCGCCAGCAGAAAGAGCGGGGACAGCTCCTACAATGAGCAGTTCTTC
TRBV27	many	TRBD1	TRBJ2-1	CASSARQGYNEQFF	TGTGCCAGCAGTGCCAGACAGGGGTACAATGAGCAGTTCTTC
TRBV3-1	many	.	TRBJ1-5	CASSQDLVQPQHF	TGTGCCAGCAGCCAAGATCTTGTTCAGCCCCAGCATTTT
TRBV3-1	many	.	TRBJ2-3	CASSRGGSDSTDTQYF	TGTGCCAGCAGCCGAGGGGGATCGGATAGCACAGATACGCAGTATTTT
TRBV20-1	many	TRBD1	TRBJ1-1	CSARGGDRGHTEAFF	TGCAGTGCTAGGGGGGGAGACAGGGGGCACACTGAAGCTTTCTTT
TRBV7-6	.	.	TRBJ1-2	CASSFPGLYGYTF	TGTGCCAGCAGCTTTCCGGGCCTCTATGGCTACACCTTC
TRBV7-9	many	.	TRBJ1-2	CASSSPSGYTF	TGTGCCAGCAGCTCGCCCAGTGGCTACACCTTC
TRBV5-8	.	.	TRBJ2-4	CASNGARGPDIQYF	TGTGCCAGCAACGGGGCCAGGGGCCCGGACATTCAGTACTTC
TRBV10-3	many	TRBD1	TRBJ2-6	CAMNPGQGSGANVLTF	TGTGCCATGAATCCGGGACAGGGAAGCGGGGCCAACGTCCTGACTTTC
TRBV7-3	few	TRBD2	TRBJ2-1	CASSLRGLAGTNNEQFF	TGTGCCAGCAGCCTCCGGGGACTAGCGGGAACCAACAATGAGCAGTTCTTC
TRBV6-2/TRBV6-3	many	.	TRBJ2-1	CASSDQQRGEQFF	TGTGCCAGCAGTGATCAGCAAAGGGGTGAGCAGTTCTTC
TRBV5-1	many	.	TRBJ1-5	CASSPGGARGNQPQHF	TGCGCCAGCAGCCCCGGCGGGGCGCGGGGCAATCAGCCCCAGCATTTT
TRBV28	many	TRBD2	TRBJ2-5	CASSPSGEAETQYF	TGTGCCAGCAGTCCGAGCGGGGAGGCAGAGACCCAGTACTTC
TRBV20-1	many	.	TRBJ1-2	CSARDRDNYGYTF	TGCAGTGCTAGAGACAGAGATAACTATGGCTACACCTTC
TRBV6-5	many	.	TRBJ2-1	CASSYSHRVEEQFF	TGTGCCAGCAGTTACTCCCACAGGGTAGAGGAGCAGTTCTTC
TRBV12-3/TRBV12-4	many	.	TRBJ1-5	CASSYTTAAQHF	TGTGCCAGCAGTTATACAACAGCCGCCCAGCATTTT